This TCR beta chain appears in the sequencing data of a study of cytomegalovirus exposure and HLA in healthy donors. Study observations and caveats: About 87% or about 30% of the time was how often most TCR beta V segments were productive, according to an earlier analysis. According to a later analysis, most TCR beta chains associated with CMV appeared HLA-restricted. In vitro confirmation showed a few CMV-associated chains to be CMV antigen specific.

The CDR3 has 14 residues. Germline V gene lookup returns CDR1 SGDLS and CDR2 YYNGEE. Trimming removed 0 bases at V and 0 bases at J, with 3 bases between. The PCR had 60 Vbeta and 13 Jbeta primers. TCRdb's copy holds only in-frame clones and misses some; the assay was immunoSEQ multiplex PCR. The table lists hundreds of thousands of clones, roughly 81% of them singletons, with roughly 0.22% in the top ten. On this clone: Antigen specificity is unknown.

The rearrangement joins TRBV9 to TRBJ2-2, with D uncertain. The specimen sequenced was PBMCs. This TCR derives from a girl between 2 and 10 years old in good health and CMV-seronegative. The DNA for the CDR3 is TGTGCCAGCAGCGTAGCTCCGAACACCGGGGAGCTGTTTTTT. This sequence encodes CASSVAPNTGELFF.